The 24 T cell receptor beta chains reported below all come from one sample, sequenced in a study of radiotherapy plus CTLA-4 blockade in lung cancer. Sequencing was performed with immunoSEQ multiplex PCR; in TCRdb, only in-frame clones are kept and a portion is missing. The repertoire consists of about 120,000 clones, with 75% to 80% occurring once and the leading ten covering around 4.8%. Specimen: peripheral blood, collected from a patient treated with radiotherapy plus ipilimumab. These receptors were taken from a human donor with non-small cell lung cancer who had a partial response to radiotherapy plus ipilimumab.

The chain combines TRBV9 with TRBJ1-1; TRBD1 matches 9 bases. The CDR3 consists of 15 residues. J was trimmed by 7 bases and V by 0 bases; bases with no gene match: 7. CDR1 is SGDLS, CDR2 YYNGEE, per germline. In nucleotides, the CDR3 is TGTGCCAGCAGCGTAGATGTCGGGACAGGGCTTGAAGCTTTCTTT. It encodes CASSVDVGTGLEAFF. The full variable domain, completed using reference TRBV9 and TRBJ1-1, is DSGVTQTPKHLITATGQRVTLRCSPRSGDLSVYWYQQSLDQGLQFLIQYYNGEERAKGNILERFSAQQFPDLHSELNLSSLELGDSALYFCASSVDVGTGLEAFFGQGTRLTVV.

The chain uses TRBV28 and TRBJ2-7; D call uncertain. V lost 3 bases to trimming and J lost 8 bases, with 14 bases between them. Germline V gene sequence: CDR1 MDHEN, CDR2 SYDVKM. This CDR3 has 13 amino acids. In nucleotides, the CDR3 is TGTGCCAGCAGTTTTCGGCTAGGAAGTCAGCAGTACTTC. Amino acid sequence: CASSFRLGSQQYF.

This chain connects TRBV28 to TRBJ1-1; D is uncertain. Germline assignment: CDR1 MDHEN and CDR2 SYDVKM. The V gene lost 3 bases and the J gene lost 1 base, with 9 bases spanning the gap. This CDR3 region has 14 residues. The CDR3 sequence is CASSLVGRNTEAFF. The CDR3 DNA sequence: TGTGCCAGCAGTTTGGTTGGGAGGAACACTGAAGCTTTCTTT.

V gene TRBV4-2 combines with J gene TRBJ1-1; maybe TRBD1 (5 bases). Trimming cost V 0 bases and J 4 bases, with 15 bases left between them. The CDR3 length is 16 residues. CDR1 and CDR2 from the germline V gene are LGHNA and YNFKEQ. CDR3 loop: CASSQEGLGAGTEAFF. The DNA for the CDR3 is TGTGCCAGCAGCCAAGAGGGGCTAGGGGCAGGCACTGAAGCTTTCTTT.

The V gene is TRBV28, the J gene TRBJ1-5, with TRBD1 matching 7 bases. This CDR3 region has 16 residues. The V gene end was trimmed by 5 bases and the J gene end by 9 bases; junction bases not matched to a gene: 16. Germline CDR1 is MDHEN and CDR2 is SYDVKM. In DNA, the CDR3 is TGTGCCAGCAGTCCTTATAGACAGGGAGCTTGGGCGCCCCAGCATTTT. Translated, it gives CASSPYRQGAWAPQHF. The full variable domain, in which reference TRBV28 and TRBJ1-5 provide the parts outside the CDR3, is DVKVTQSSRYLVKRTGEKVFLECVQDMDHENMFWYRQDPGLGLRLIYFSYDVKMKEKGDIPEGYSVSREKKERFSLILESASTNQTSMYLCASSPYRQGAWAPQHFGDGTRLSIL.

This clone has just one count. The rearrangement links TRBV28 to TRBJ1-1; 8 bases map to TRBD1. The trim removed 5 bases at V and 0 bases at J, leaving 8 bases unmatched. The CDR3 extends over 16 amino acids. Germline V lookup: CDR1 MDHEN, CDR2 SYDVKM. CDR3: CASSPTGVNLNTEAFF. In DNA, the CDR3 is TGTGCCAGCAGTCCGACAGGGGTCAACTTGAACACTGAAGCTTTCTTT.

This rearrangement joins TRBV9 to TRBJ1-3; 8 nucleotides line up with TRBD1. Germline V gene lookup returns CDR1 SGDLS and CDR2 YYNGEE. This CDR3 spans 15 amino acids. V gave up 1 base and J gave up 2 bases; unmatched junction bases: 2. The CDR3 nucleotides are TGTGCCAGCAGCGTATCAGGGGGCCCTGGAAACACCATATATTTT. It codes for CASSVSGGPGNTIYF. Looking up the rest from reference TRBV9 and TRBJ1-3 gives the full variable domain: DSGVTQTPKHLITATGQRVTLRCSPRSGDLSVYWYQQSLDQGLQFLIQYYNGEERAKGNILERFSAQQFPDLHSELNLSSLELGDSALYFCASSVSGGPGNTIYFGEGSWLTVV.

The chain combines TRBV5-1 with TRBJ1-4, with D possibly matching TRBD1 (5 bases). CDR1 is SGHRS, CDR2 YFSETQ, per germline. There are 20 residues in the CDR3. Trimming stripped 0 bases from V and 0 bases from J, with 21 bases between. The CDR3 nucleotides read TGCGCCAGCAGCTTGGATCGAAGTTCTCCCCGGGGGGCAACTAATGAAAAACTGTTTTTT. This sequence encodes CASSLDRSSPRGATNEKLFF.

Written as DNA, the CDR3 is TGTGCCAGCAGTTTAAAGGGGTATGGCTACACCTTC. This encodes CASSLKGYGYTF. The chain is built from TRBV28 and TRBJ1-2, with a possible D match to TRBD1 (5 bases). The germline V and J ends were trimmed by 2 bases and 5 bases, with 6 bases remaining between them. Germline values: CDR1 MDHEN, CDR2 SYDVKM. The CDR3 contains 12 residues.

The J gene is TRBJ2-5, the V gene TRBV19, with D possibly TRBD1 on 6 matching bases. The CDR3 length is 14 residues. The V and J ends lost 5 bases and 4 bases respectively, with 14 bases between them. In germline, CDR1 is LNHDA, CDR2 SQIVND (reference sequence). This chain's CDR3 is CASSHRVEGETQYF. The CDR3 DNA sequence: TGTGCCAGTAGTCACAGGGTAGAAGGAGAGACCCAGTACTTC.

The J gene is TRBJ1-5, the V gene TRBV5-5, with 7 nucleotides matching TRBD1. Germline V gives CDR1 SGHKS, CDR2 YYEKEE (reference sequence). J lost 5 bases, V lost 3 bases, and 5 bases had no gene match. The CDR3 consists of 14 residues. CDR3 amino acids: CASSSVTGDQPQHF. The DNA of the CDR3 is TGTGCCAGCAGCTCCGTCACAGGGGATCAGCCCCAGCATTTT.

CDR3 amino acids: CASRRTGSPEAFF. The DNA for the CDR3 is TGTGCCAGCAGAAGGACAGGGAGCCCTGAAGCTTTCTTT. This sequence joins TRBV28 and TRBJ1-1; 8 bases agree with TRBD1. CDR1 is MDHEN, CDR2 SYDVKM, per germline. This CDR3 spans 13 amino acids. Losses at the gene ends were 6 bases for V and 6 bases for J; bases not matched to a gene: 6.

The rearrangement links TRBV28 to TRBJ2-3; TRBD2 matches 11 bases. The CDR3 totals 15 residues. Looked up from germline, CDR1 is MDHEN and CDR2 is SYDVKM. V trimming: 7 bases; J trimming: 0 bases; junction bases outside the gene matches: 3. CDR3 region: CASILAGGSTDTQYF. The CDR3 DNA reads TGTGCCAGCATATTAGCGGGAGGGAGCACAGATACGCAGTATTTT.

In its sample, this clone was seen a few times. This rearrangement joins TRBV7-8 to TRBJ2-7; 9 bases match TRBD2. Germline V gene data show CDR1 as SGHVS and CDR2 as FQNEAQ. CDR3 length: 15 residues. V was clipped by 1 base and J by 5 bases; unmatched bases: 6. CDR3 amino acids: CASSLGGLAADEQYF. CDR3 nucleotide sequence: TGTGCCAGCAGCTTAGGGGGACTAGCAGCCGACGAGCAGTACTTC.

The chain is built from TRBV27 and TRBJ1-1; no reliable D call. CDR3 length: 14 residues. Trimming shortened V by 0 bases and J by 1 base, and 6 bases separated the two germline ends. Germline V gene data show CDR1 as MNHEY and CDR2 as SMNVEV (reference sequence). Here the CDR3 reads CASSLSRANTEAFF. DNA of the CDR3: TGTGCCAGCAGTTTATCGCGGGCGAACACTGAAGCTTTCTTT.

This chain uses TRBV27 with TRBJ1-6; TRBD1 matches 8 bases. V lost 4 bases and J lost 6; bases outside the gene matches: 2. The CDR3 contains 14 residues. CDR1 is MNHEY and CDR2 is SMNVEV in the germline V gene (reference sequence). CDR3 sequence (DNA): TGTGCCAGCAGTTGGACAGGGCCTAATTCACCCCTCCACTTT. Residues: CASSWTGPNSPLHF.

The J gene is TRBJ1-5, the V gene TRBV27, with 7 bases identical to TRBD1. This CDR3 has 17 amino acids. Germline CDR1 is MNHEY and CDR2 is SMNVEV (reference sequence). Germline trimming cut 5 bases from V and 2 bases from J; bases unmatched to any gene: 12. The CDR3 DNA follows: TGTGCCAGCAGTCCCCCCCACAGGGGCGGAGGCAATCAGCCCCAGCATTTT. Translation gives CASSPPHRGGGNQPQHF.

This chain links TRBV15 with TRBJ1-1; D is perhaps TRBD1 (5 bases). The CDR3 runs to 13 residues. Germline V gives CDR1 LNHNV, CDR2 YYDKDF (reference sequence). V was trimmed by 1 base and J by 8 bases, leaving 11 bases between them. The CDR3 loop is CATSRGDRLEAFF. Here the CDR3 DNA reads TGTGCCACCAGCAGAGGAGACAGATTGGAAGCTTTCTTT.

The chain couples TRBV15 to TRBJ1-5; possible D gene TRBD1, 6 bases. Germline V gene data show CDR1 as LNHNV and CDR2 as YYDKDF (reference sequence). V was clipped by 8 bases and J by 16 bases, with 18 bases between them. The CDR3 is 11 residues long. CDR3 region: CATGNRVEFHF. CDR3 nucleotide sequence: TGTGCCACCGGGAACAGGGTAGAGTTTCATTTT.

The J gene is TRBJ1-1, the V gene TRBV5-1, with D unclear. V lost 4 bases, J lost 0 bases, and 16 bases lay in between. Germline values: CDR1 SGHRS, CDR2 YFSETQ. This CDR3 region has 16 residues. The CDR3 region is CASSLNPAQLNTEAFF. CDR3 nucleotide sequence: TGCGCCAGCAGCCTCAACCCTGCACAGCTGAACACTGAAGCTTTCTTT.

This clone was seen only once. The chain employs TRBV19 and TRBJ2-6, with 7 nucleotides matching TRBD1. CDR3 length equals 15 residues. Germline lookup yields CDR1 LNHDA and CDR2 SQIVND (reference sequence). J gave up 7 bases and V 5 bases, and 8 bases lay outside the gene matches. The CDR3 sequence: CASSHDRVGANVLTF. CDR3 coding DNA: TGTGCCAGTAGTCACGACAGGGTAGGAGCCAACGTCCTGACTTTC. The variable domain in full, completed from reference TRBV19 and TRBJ2-6, reads DGGITQSPKYLFRKEGQNVTLSCEQNLNHDAMYWYRQDPGQGLRLIYYSQIVNDFQKGDIAEGYSVSREKKESFPLTVTSAQKNPTAFYLCASSHDRVGANVLTFGAGSRLTVL.

This clone was recorded once. The rearrangement links TRBV6-5 to TRBJ1-6; a possible D gene is TRBD1 (6 bases). Per the germline V gene, CDR1 is MNHEY and CDR2 is SVGAGI. Trimming removed 7 bases at V and 7 bases at J, with 14 bases between. This CDR3 spans 14 amino acids. The CDR3 DNA follows: TGTGCCAGCAATTATGACAGGATGAATTCACCCCTCCACTTT. Amino acids: CASNYDRMNSPLHF.

This clone was seen at least ten times. The CDR3 DNA follows: TGTGCCAGCAGTCCGGGGACTAGCTCTGGGGCCAACGTCCTGACTTTC. This translates into CASSPGTSSGANVLTF. The chain uses TRBV28 and TRBJ2-6; TRBD2 matches 8 bases. Trimming took 5 bases from V and 0 from J; bases not matched to a gene: 3. Looked up from germline, CDR1 is MDHEN and CDR2 is SYDVKM. This CDR3 has 16 residues.

This chain joins TRBV6-1 and TRBJ2-5; weak D call: TRBD2 (5 bases). The CDR3 extends over 15 amino acids. Trimming took 1 base from V and 7 from J, leaving 16 bases between them. In germline, CDR1 is MNHNS, CDR2 SASEGT. This chain's CDR3 is CASSEVDSVTGTQYF. The CDR3 DNA follows: TGTGCCAGCAGTGAAGTGGATAGCGTCACGGGGACCCAGTACTTC.